This T cell receptor (beta chain) was recorded in a study of T cells after yellow fever vaccination. About the research overall: Low-cell-number fractions were prepared with SMART-Seq v4 Ultra Low Input. Study-level points and caveats: Detected again after the booster were most primary-vaccination clones, at about 96% CD4 and 70% to 90% CD8. There was a possibility that FACS-sorted repertoires contained abundant clonotypes contaminating from the bulk population.

The CDR3 extends over 14 amino acids. CDR1 is MDHEN and CDR2 is SYDVKM in the germline V gene. The V end lost 8 bases, the J end lost 4 bases, and 15 bases lay between the germline ends. It was through 5'RACE template switching that TCR cDNA was made, with a universal primer site and UMIs added. TCRdb re-called the 5' RACE reads through MiXCR, storing one row per CDR3 protein. The repertoire consists of hundreds of thousands of distinct CDR3 sequences, with 6.2% occurring once and the leading ten covering 15%. This clonotype has only a few counts. Its antigen remains unknown. This clonotype originated in a man aged 30 to 39 who received the YFV17D yellow fever vaccine. J is TRBJ1-5 and V is TRBV28, with D unresolved. Sequenced material: PBMCs, taken 5 days after the yellow fever booster vaccination. DNA for the CDR3: TGTGCCAGCTTCCTCCATGCAGGTAATCAGCCCCAGCATTTT. This translates into CASFLHAGNQPQHF.